This entry describes one T cell receptor beta chain. The antigen remains unidentified. The data were taken from a study of T cell responses to AZD1222 COVID-19 vaccine. Turning to the study itself: Analyses pooled second doses at about 4 or about 12 weeks.

Study-wide findings and caveats: Vaccine-associated CD4 TCRs spanned spike, dominant at 160-218 and 743-854. Baseline serostatus was positive in only a handful of AZD1222 recipients. Unmutated variant regions reportedly attract nearly half of all spike-specific TCRs.

The V and J ends lost 1 base and 0 bases respectively, with 10 bases between them. Germline V gene sequence: CDR1 SGHDN, CDR2 FVKESK. The CDR3 covers 16 residues. Libraries were prepared by immunoSEQ multiplex PCR; TCRdb keeps only in-frame clonotypes and omits some of them. The data show some 89,000 clones, with roughly 90% seen just once and over 2% held by the top ten. The chain couples TRBV14 to TRBJ2-1; no definite D call. Material: peripheral blood, obtained on day 0 of AZD1222 vaccination. This TCR came from an adult in good health. The CDR3 is CASSQGVGSSYNEQFF. The CDR3 DNA sequence: TGTGCCAGCAGCCAAGGGGTTGGCAGCTCCTACAATGAGCAGTTCTTC.